The clone carrying this TCR beta chain has just a few counts. Its antigen is not identified. This CDR3 comprises 12 residues. V lost 2 bases to trimming and J lost 12 bases, with 10 bases between them. This specimen comes from a study of T cells after yellow fever vaccination. Looking at the study overall: Preparation of fractions with low cell numbers was performed using SMART-Seq v4 Ultra Low Input.

Whole-study findings and limits: A weaker but faster secondary response was observed, peaking on day 5 versus 15. Clones from primary vaccination mostly reappeared after the booster (less than 98% CD4, about 88% CD8).

By 5'RACE template switching, TCR cDNA was produced, with a universal primer site and UMIs added in the process. TCRdb re-analysed the 5' RACE reads in MiXCR, keeping a single row per CDR3 protein. This table has some 350,000 distinct CDR3 sequences, more than 8.5% appearing once. The specimen comprised PBMCs, sampled on the day of the first yellow fever vaccination. The chain couples TRBV12-3 or TRBV12-4 to TRBJ1-4; D remains unclear. This receptor was obtained from a man younger than 35 who received the YFV17D yellow fever vaccine. For the CDR3, the DNA is TGTGCCAGCAGTTTAAGGGCCAGCGAACTGTTTTTT. It translates to CASSLRASELFF.